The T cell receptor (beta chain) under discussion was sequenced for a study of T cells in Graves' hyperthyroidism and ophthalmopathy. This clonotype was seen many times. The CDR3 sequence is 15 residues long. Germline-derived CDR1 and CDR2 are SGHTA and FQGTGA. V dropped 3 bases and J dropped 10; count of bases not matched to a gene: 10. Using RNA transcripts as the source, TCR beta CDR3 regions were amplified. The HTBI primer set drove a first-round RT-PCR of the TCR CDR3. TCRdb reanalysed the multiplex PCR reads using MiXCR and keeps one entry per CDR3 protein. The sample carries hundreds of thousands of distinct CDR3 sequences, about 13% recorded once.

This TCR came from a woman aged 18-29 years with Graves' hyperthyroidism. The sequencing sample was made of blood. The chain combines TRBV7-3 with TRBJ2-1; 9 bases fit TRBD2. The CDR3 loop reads CASSFAGGDLDEQFF. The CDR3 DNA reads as TGTGCCAGCAGCTTTGCGGGGGGGGACCTGGACGAGCAGTTCTTC.